The 28 T cell receptor beta chains below all came from one sample that was sequenced in a study of T cells in tuberculosis. Sequenced by immunoSEQ multiplex PCR; TCRdb stores in-frame clones only, minus some. Here the sample spans about 25,000 clones, roughly 96% being singletons. The sequenced material came from PBMCs. The receptors were gathered from a donor between 5 and 29 years old with latent tuberculosis or without tuberculosis infection.

V and J are TRBV5-1 and TRBJ1-5; D gene unclear. Germline V gene lookup returns CDR1 SGHRS and CDR2 YFSETQ. V lost 4 bases and J lost 0, with 5 bases in between. This CDR3 has 13 residues. The DNA for the CDR3 is TGCGCCAGCAGCCGAGATAGCAATCAGCCCCAGCATTTT. The encoded protein is CASSRDSNQPQHF.

J is TRBJ1-1 and V is TRBV6-6, with a weak D call TRBD1 (6 bases). The V gene's germline CDR1 is MNHNY and CDR2 SVGAGI (reference sequence). Trimming cost V 6 bases and J 3 bases, with 11 bases left between them. CDR3 length: 13 residues. The CDR3 loop reads CASRPYRDTEAFF. CDR3 nucleotides: TGTGCCAGCAGACCATACAGGGACACTGAAGCTTTCTTT.

This chain links TRBV5-6 with TRBJ2-1; 10 nucleotides match TRBD2. The germline CDR1 and CDR2 sequences are SGHDT and YYEEEE. Unmatched junction bases numbered 5, after V lost 2 bases and J lost 6 bases. The CDR3 totals 15 residues. In DNA, the CDR3 is TGTGCCAGCAGCTTCTGGCGGACTAGCGGCAATGAGCAGTTCTTC. It specifies CASSFWRTSGNEQFF.

The chain combines TRBV2 with TRBJ2-1; TRBD1 aligns across 7 bases. Germline CDR1 SNHLY, CDR2 FYNNEI. This CDR3 spans 14 amino acids. V lost 4 bases to trimming and J lost 5 bases; unmatched junction nucleotides: 5. CDR3 residues: CASSGRGLNNEQFF. The CDR3, as DNA: TGTGCCAGCAGTGGCAGGGGGTTAAACAATGAGCAGTTCTTC.

The V call is TRBV6-1, the J call TRBJ1-2; 7 nucleotides agree with TRBD1. Losses at the gene ends were 5 bases for V and 1 base for J; bases not matched to a gene: 4. Per germline, CDR1 MNHNS and CDR2 SASEGT. This CDR3 has 14 residues. CDR3 amino acids: CASSSTGINYGYTF. In DNA, the CDR3 is TGTGCCAGCAGTTCGACAGGGATTAACTATGGCTACACCTTC.

The chain couples TRBV4-1 to TRBJ2-7; 11 bases map to TRBD1. The CDR3 runs 15 residues. After removal of 4 bases from V and 3 bases from J, the junction contained 5 bases not matched to a gene. Per the germline V gene, CDR1 is MGHRA and CDR2 is YSYEKL. In DNA form, the CDR3 reads TGCGCCAGCAGCCTGGCCGGGACAGGGGGCTACGAGCAGTACTTC. Translated, it gives CASSLAGTGGYEQYF.

The genes are TRBV5-1 and TRBJ2-2, with D tentatively TRBD1 (5 bases). This CDR3 is 14 amino acids long. The germline V gene encodes CDR1 SGHRS and CDR2 YFSETQ. The germline V and J ends were trimmed by 0 bases and 4 bases, with 7 bases remaining between them. CDR3 sequence: CASSLEGATGELFF. CDR3 DNA sequence: TGCGCCAGCAGCTTGGAAGGGGCCACCGGGGAGCTGTTTTTT.

The chain combines TRBV9 with TRBJ1-1, with TRBD1 identical over 7 bases. The ends lost 2 bases at V and 6 bases at J; junction bases unmatched: 7. Germline assignment: CDR1 SGDLS and CDR2 YYNGEE. CDR3 length equals 14 residues. The CDR3 here is CASSVGTVASEAFF. The CDR3 nucleotides are TGTGCCAGCAGCGTTGGGACAGTAGCCTCTGAAGCTTTCTTT.

The chain employs TRBV9 and TRBJ2-7; 13 positions match TRBD2. Germline V lookup: CDR1 SGDLS, CDR2 YYNGEE. CDR3 length: 14 residues. With V trimmed by 1 base and J by 6 bases, 1 base remained unmatched. The CDR3 sequence is CASSVTSGGAEQYF. The CDR3 nucleotides are TGTGCCAGCAGCGTAACTAGCGGGGGGGCCGAGCAGTACTTC. Filled out from reference TRBV9 and TRBJ2-7, the complete variable domain reads DSGVTQTPKHLITATGQRVTLRCSPRSGDLSVYWYQQSLDQGLQFLIQYYNGEERAKGNILERFSAQQFPDLHSELNLSSLELGDSALYFCASSVTSGGAEQYFGPGTRLTVT.

The chain uses TRBV19 and TRBJ1-1; TRBD1 aligns across 9 bases. The CDR3 extends over 14 amino acids. The ends lost 10 bases at V and 0 bases at J; junction bases unmatched: 6. From germline, CDR1 is LNHDA and CDR2 SQIVND (reference sequence). The CDR3 nucleotides read TGTGCCACCGCCGGGACAGGGCTGAACACTGAAGCTTTCTTT. It specifies CATAGTGLNTEAFF.

The V call is TRBV7-3, the J call TRBJ1-6; D might be TRBD1 (5 bases). Deletions cut 1 base from V and 4 bases from J, with 11 bases between. Germline V gives CDR1 SGHTA, CDR2 FQGTGA. The CDR3 totals 16 residues. CDR3 sequence (DNA): TGTGCCAGCAGCTTAAGGGCGGGACCGTATAATTCACCCCTCCACTTT. This gives the protein CASSLRAGPYNSPLHF.

The CDR3 sequence: CASSLVAGSGANVLTF. CDR3 DNA: TGTGCCAGCAGCTTAGTTGCAGGCTCTGGGGCCAACGTCCTGACTTTC. The chain employs TRBV7-7 and TRBJ2-6; D remains ambiguous. Per the germline V gene, CDR1 is SSHAT and CDR2 is FNYEAQ (reference sequence). This CDR3 spans 16 amino acids. Trimming took off 1 base at V and 0 bases at J, with 7 bases between the two ends.

This clone came up once. V is TRBV15 and J is TRBJ2-7; 7 bases align to TRBD1. The CDR3 extends over 16 amino acids. CDR1 is LNHNV, CDR2 YYDKDF, per germline (reference sequence). Trimming cost V 1 base and J 4 bases; bases outside gene matches: 10. This CDR3 is CATSRGTRDSSYEQYF. CDR3 DNA sequence: TGTGCCACCAGCAGAGGGACGAGGGACAGCTCATACGAGCAGTACTTC.

The rearrangement joins TRBV7-3 to TRBJ2-1; 7 bases fit TRBD2. V was clipped by 2 bases and J by 8 bases; unmatched bases: 3. Germline V gives CDR1 SGHTA, CDR2 FQGTGA. This CDR3 is built from 13 residues. The CDR3 DNA follows: TGTGCCAGCAGCTTAGATCGGGGGGATGAGCAGTTCTTC. Translated, it gives CASSLDRGDEQFF.

This clone has just one count. The chain carries TRBV19 and TRBJ2-1, with TRBD1 matching 7 bases. The CDR3 sequence is 13 residues long. Losses at the gene ends were 6 bases for V and 6 bases for J; bases not matched to a gene: 5. Germline V gives CDR1 LNHDA, CDR2 SQIVND (reference sequence). CDR3 bases: TGTGCCAGTAGAGACAGGGTTGTCAATGAGCAGTTCTTC. It encodes CASRDRVVNEQFF.

The V and J genes are TRBV18 and TRBJ2-1; D is perhaps TRBD2 (6 bases). Germline-derived CDR1 and CDR2 are KGHSH and LQKENI. The CDR3 extends over 15 amino acids. V gave up 1 base and J gave up 6 bases, with 13 bases separating them. This chain's CDR3 is CASSPQKTGVNEQFF. DNA of the CDR3: TGTGCCAGCTCACCACAGAAAACGGGGGTCAATGAGCAGTTCTTC.

This chain links TRBV5-1 with TRBJ2-1; 11 positions agree with TRBD2. The CDR3 is made up of 16 amino acids. From germline, CDR1 is SGHRS and CDR2 YFSETQ. With 0 bases clipped from V and 7 bases from J, the junction kept 6 bases outside the gene matches. The CDR3 DNA follows: TGCGCCAGCAGCTTGGCTCGTACTAGCGGGGGTAATGAGCAGTTCTTC. This codes for CASSLARTSGGNEQFF.

In DNA form, the CDR3 reads TGTGCCAGCAGTCCCCTACAGGGGAGGAATTCACCCCTCCACTTT. Protein: CASSPLQGRNSPLHF. The chain recombines TRBV27 with TRBJ1-6; TRBD1 matches at 7 bases. This CDR3 comprises 15 residues. The germline V gene encodes CDR1 MNHEY and CDR2 SMNVEV (reference sequence). V was pared by 5 bases and J by 7 bases, with 8 bases of the junction left unmatched.

The chain couples TRBV6-5 to TRBJ1-5; TRBD1 is a possible D gene (6 bases). CDR3 length equals 15 residues. The ends were cut back, 5 bases at V and 4 bases at J, with 15 bases in the middle. CDR1 and CDR2 from the germline V gene are MNHEY and SVGAGI. The CDR3: CASSRGANINQPQHF. CDR3 bases: TGTGCCAGCAGTCGGGGGGCTAATATTAATCAGCCCCAGCATTTT.

The chain has TRBV2 and TRBJ1-6; D possibly corresponds to TRBD1 (5 bases). The CDR3 extends over 17 amino acids. V shed 3 bases and J shed 0 bases, with 12 bases lying between them. Germline V gives CDR1 SNHLY, CDR2 FYNNEI. The CDR3 DNA reads TGTGCCAGCAGTGATAGGGGCGGCAGCTCCTATAATTCACCCCTCCACTTT. This gives the protein CASSDRGGSSYNSPLHF.

The chain uses TRBV4-1 and TRBJ1-6; 7 nucleotides match TRBD1. CDR1 and CDR2 (germline): MGHRA, YSYEKL. After removal of 2 bases from V and 8 bases from J, the junction contained 6 bases not matched to a gene. The CDR3 totals 15 residues. In DNA, the CDR3 is TGCGCCAGCAGCCAACCTGACAGGGCTTATTCACCCCTCCACTTT. It translates to CASSQPDRAYSPLHF.

CDR3: CASSPGSYEQYF. CDR3 sequence (DNA): TGCGCCAGCAGCCCAGGATCCTACGAGCAGTACTTC. The genes are TRBV5-1 and TRBJ2-7; unclear D gene. The germline V gene has CDR1 SGHRS and CDR2 YFSETQ. This CDR3 has 12 amino acids. The V and J ends lost 4 bases and 1 base respectively, with 6 bases between them. Full variable domain (rest looked up from reference TRBV5-1 and TRBJ2-7): KAGVTQTPRYLIKTRGQQVTLSCSPISGHRSVSWYQQTPGQGLQFLFEYFSETQRNKGNFPGRFSGRQFSNSRSEMNVSTLELGDSALYLCASSPGSYEQYFGPGTRLTVT.

The V and J genes are TRBV6-1 and TRBJ2-1; D uncertain. The CDR3 sequence is 14 residues long. Per germline, CDR1 MNHNS and CDR2 SASEGT. The V and J ends lost 2 bases and 1 base respectively, with 6 bases between them. The CDR3 DNA reads as TGTGCCAGCAGTGAACAGGCTTCCTACAATGAGCAGTTCTTC. Its translation is CASSEQASYNEQFF.

Here the CDR3 reads CASSPAGRGVEQYV. The CDR3 nucleotides read TGTGCCAGCAGCCCGGCGGGGCGGGGGGTCGAGCAGTACGTC. This chain joins TRBV5-6 and TRBJ2-7, with TRBD2 matching 8 bases. The ends lost 4 bases at V and 6 bases at J; junction bases unmatched: 9. CDR1 is SGHDT, CDR2 YYEEEE, per germline. CDR3 length: 14 amino acids.

V usage is TRBV2 and J usage is TRBJ2-3; 7 bases match TRBD1. Germline CDR1 SNHLY, CDR2 FYNNEI. Germline trimming cut 6 bases from V and 1 base from J; bases unmatched to any gene: 4. The CDR3 runs to 14 residues. The DNA for the CDR3 is TGTGCCAGCAGCCCCGACAGGGGCACAGATACGCAGTATTTT. It yields the protein CASSPDRGTDTQYF.

V gene TRBV19 combines with J gene TRBJ2-7; 9 nucleotides align to TRBD2. Germline loops: CDR1 LNHDA, CDR2 SQIVND (reference sequence). This CDR3 is 14 amino acids long. J was trimmed by 7 bases and V by 3 bases; bases with no gene match: 7. CDR3 amino acids: CASSMGGLAQEQYF. The CDR3 DNA sequence: TGTGCCAGTAGTATGGGGGGACTAGCCCAGGAGCAGTACTTC.

The rearrangement uses TRBV6-6 and TRBJ1-1, with a possible D match to TRBD1 (6 bases). The V end lost 0 bases, the J end lost 1 base, and 9 bases lay between the germline ends. Germline assignment: CDR1 MNHNY and CDR2 SVGAGI (reference sequence). The CDR3 loop spans 15 amino acids. CDR3: CASSYSPGQNTEAFF. CDR3 DNA sequence: TGTGCCAGCAGTTACTCACCGGGACAGAACACTGAAGCTTTCTTT.

This chain joins TRBV10-3 and TRBJ1-2; tentative D call: TRBD1 (5 bases). The germline CDR1 and CDR2 sequences are ENHRY and SYGVKD. V was clipped by 10 bases and J by 4 bases, with 13 bases between them. CDR3 length equals 12 residues. CDR3 in DNA: TGTGCCAGCACACAGGAAGTCTATGGCTACACCTTC. Translating gives CASTQEVYGYTF.